This TCR beta chain was obtained from a study of OX40 agonist ivuxolimab in advanced cancers. As for the study in general: Enrollees could have had prior anti-PD-1, anti-PD-L1 or anti-CTLA-4 therapy, which 40% to 45% had received.

CDR1 and CDR2 (germline): SEHNR, FQNEAQ (reference sequence). The CDR3 totals 14 residues. The J segment lost 8 bases and the V segment lost 3 bases, leaving 6 bases of the junction unmatched. Comments on this clone: Its antigen is unknown.

The assay was immunoSEQ multiplex PCR, and TCRdb's table has in-frame clones only and misses some. Of about 110,000 clones in the sample, about 91% were seen once. Findings and caveats of the study: Patients who responded partially at 0.1-3.0 mg/kg showed clonal expansion ranking among the lowest. At 0.1 to 3.0 mg/kg and by week 6, CD4+ and CD8+ T cells in the blood had expanded clonally.

Baseline, cycle 4 day 1, and cycle 7 day 1 were the blood sampling points. Here the sequenced sample was CD4+ or CD8+ T cells sorted from blood, taken in a trial of the OX40 agonist ivuxolimab. The V call is TRBV7-9, the J call TRBJ1-2; 10 bases line up with TRBD1. The sequence came from an adult with an advanced solid tumor such as melanoma, head and neck, liver or kidney cancer. Here the CDR3 DNA reads TGTGCCAGCAGCTTGGGACAGGGGAGGATGGGCTACACCTTC. It encodes CASSLGQGRMGYTF.